The 7 T cell receptor beta chains listed next were all sequenced from one sample in a study of OX40 agonist ivuxolimab in advanced cancers. The method was immunoSEQ multiplex PCR; TCRdb's version includes in-frame clones alone and lacks a portion of them. The table includes 55,000 to 90,000 clones, 85% to 90% detected once. The sample was CD4+ or CD8+ T cells sorted from blood, taken in a trial of the OX40 agonist ivuxolimab. These TCRs come from an adult with an advanced solid tumor such as melanoma, head and neck, liver or kidney cancer.

The chain employs TRBV30 and TRBJ2-4; the match to TRBD1 covers 8 bases. Germline V gene sequence: CDR1 GTSNPN, CDR2 SVGIG (reference sequence). The length of the CDR3 is 13 residues. V was pared by 1 base and J by 7 bases, with 3 bases of the junction left unmatched. In nucleotides, the CDR3 is TGTGCCTGGAGTGGGACAGGGTTGAACATTCAGTACTTC. Its protein product is CAWSGTGLNIQYF.

This clone showed up just once. V is TRBV7-9 and J is TRBJ1-1; TRBD1 matches 9 bases. This CDR3 is 15 amino acids long. The V segment lost 4 bases and the J segment 4 bases; nucleotides outside the gene matches: 7. Per germline, CDR1 SEHNR and CDR2 FQNEAQ (reference sequence). The CDR3 loop reads CASSSLGTGLTEAFF. In DNA form, the CDR3 reads TGTGCCAGCAGCTCCCTTGGGACAGGGCTCACTGAAGCTTTCTTT.

The chain recombines TRBV6-1 with TRBJ2-5; D is undetermined. The V gene's germline CDR1 is MNHNS and CDR2 SASEGT. This CDR3 has 13 residues. V dropped 1 base and J dropped 5 bases, with 8 bases sitting between them. The CDR3 region has the DNA TGTGCCAGCAGTGAAGGGCCCAGGGAGACCCAGTACTTC. Translated, it gives CASSEGPRETQYF.

The chain employs TRBV7-9 and TRBJ2-3; 7 bases fit TRBD2. Trimming cost V 2 bases and J 4 bases; bases outside gene matches: 3. The CDR3 consists of 14 residues. The germline gives CDR1 SEHNR, CDR2 FQNEAQ (reference sequence). The CDR3 coding sequence is TGTGCCAGCAGCTTAACCCTAGCGGCAGATACGCAGTATTTT. Translating it yields CASSLTLAADTQYF. Based on the CDR3 plus reference TRBV7-9 and TRBJ2-3, the full variable domain is DTGVSQNPRHKITKRGQNVTFRCDPISEHNRLYWYRQTLGQGPEFLTYFQNEAQLEKSRLLSDRFSAERPKGSFSTLEIQRTEQGDSAMYLCASSLTLAADTQYFGPGTRLTVL.

This chain joins TRBV18 and TRBJ2-2, with a tentative D call TRBD1 (6 bases). The germline CDR1 and CDR2 sequences are KGHSH and LQKENI. This CDR3 spans 15 amino acids. Trimming cost V 3 bases and J 2 bases, with 10 bases left between them. DNA of the CDR3: TGTGCCAGCTCACCTATACAGGGAAACACCGGGGAGCTGTTTTTT. Translating it yields CASSPIQGNTGELFF.

This clone was counted a single time. The rearrangement joins TRBV5-1 to TRBJ2-5; D possibly matches TRBD1 or TRBD2 (5 bases each). V gave up 1 base and J gave up 1 base, with 8 bases separating them. The CDR3 runs to 14 residues. Per germline, CDR1 SGHRS and CDR2 YFSETQ. CDR3 amino acids: CASSLRGLQETQYF. The CDR3 DNA follows: TGCGCCAGCAGCTTGCGGGGCCTCCAAGAGACCCAGTACTTC. Full variable domain (outside the CDR3, taken from reference TRBV5-1 and TRBJ2-5): KAGVTQTPRYLIKTRGQQVTLSCSPISGHRSVSWYQQTPGQGLQFLFEYFSETQRNKGNFPGRFSGRQFSNSRSEMNVSTLELGDSALYLCASSLRGLQETQYFGPGTRLLVL.

The J gene is TRBJ2-5, the V gene TRBV5-1; TRBD1 agrees at 7 bases. After removal of 4 bases from V and 1 base from J, the junction contained 7 bases not matched to a gene. CDR1 is SGHRS, CDR2 YFSETQ, per germline. This CDR3 is 15 amino acids long. For the CDR3, the DNA is TGCGCCAGCAGCCTACAGACAGGGAGCCAAGAGACCCAGTACTTC. Protein sequence: CASSLQTGSQETQYF.